Each of the 17 T cell receptor beta chains below was sequenced from the same sample in a study of cytomegalovirus exposure and HLA in healthy donors. In the PCR, 60 Vbeta and 13 Jbeta primers were used. Assay used: immunoSEQ multiplex PCR; TCRdb lists only in-frame clones, some missing. Among some 140,000 clones listed, around four fifths were seen once. The sample was PBMCs. The receptor set was obtained from a male donor in good health and CMV-seropositive.

In this sample, this clone turned up a few times. The chain has TRBV5-4 and TRBJ2-5, with no clear D. The germline CDR1 and CDR2 sequences are SGHNT and YYREEE (reference sequence). This CDR3 is built from 13 residues. Trimming shortened V by 0 bases and J by 1 base, and 4 bases separated the two germline ends. As DNA, the CDR3 is TGTGCCAGCAGCTTGGCCATCCAAGAGACCCAGTACTTC. Protein product: CASSLAIQETQYF.

V and J are TRBV20-1 and TRBJ2-3, with no clear D. The CDR3 runs to 11 residues. Trimming stripped 3 bases from V and 7 bases from J, with 8 bases between. Germline loops: CDR1 DFQATT, CDR2 SNEGSKA (reference sequence). Here the CDR3 reads CSARAGYTQYF. CDR3 nucleotide sequence: TGCAGTGCTAGGGCCGGGTATACGCAGTATTTT.

The J gene is TRBJ2-1, the V gene TRBV25-1; 7 bases map to TRBD2. The CDR3 is made up of 15 amino acids. The V gene end was trimmed by 7 bases and the J gene end by 7 bases; junction bases not matched to a gene: 13. The germline CDR1 and CDR2 sequences are MGHDK and SYGVNS. Written as DNA, the CDR3 is TGTGCCAGCACCTGCCGGGACTACCGACCGAATGAGCAGTTCTTC. Its protein product is CASTCRDYRPNEQFF. Based on the CDR3 plus reference TRBV25-1 and TRBJ2-1, the full variable domain is EADIYQTPRYLVIGTGKKITLECSQTMGHDKMYWYQQDPGMELHLIHYSYGVNSTEKGDLSSESTVSRIRTEHFPLTLESARPSHTSQYLCASTCRDYRPNEQFFGPGTRLTVL.

The rearrangement joins TRBV20-1 to TRBJ1-1, with 8 bases that match TRBD1. J was trimmed by 6 bases and V by 8 bases; bases with no gene match: 5. The CDR3 covers 11 residues. The germline V gene encodes CDR1 DFQATT and CDR2 SNEGSKA (reference sequence). CDR3 sequence: CSPVGQAEAFF. The CDR3 DNA reads TGCAGTCCTGTGGGACAGGCTGAAGCTTTCTTT.

This clone was seen more than once but under ten times. The V gene is TRBV7-9, the J gene TRBJ1-1; 11 nucleotides align to TRBD1. Unmatched junction bases numbered 5, after V lost 5 bases and J lost 3 bases. The germline V gene has CDR1 SEHNR and CDR2 FQNEAQ (reference sequence). The CDR3 extends over 15 amino acids. As DNA, the CDR3 is TGTGCCAGCAGCCTCGGACAGGGGGCTTACACTGAAGCTTTCTTT. It specifies CASSLGQGAYTEAFF.

J is TRBJ2-2 and V is TRBV29-1, with 7 bases aligning to TRBD1. Trimming at V came to 7 bases and at J to 5 bases, leaving 10 bases not matched to a gene. The CDR3 has 14 amino acids. The germline V gene encodes CDR1 SQVTM and CDR2 ANQGSEA. This CDR3 reads CSGIKGDSTGELFF. The CDR3, as DNA: TGCAGCGGCATTAAAGGGGACAGTACCGGGGAGCTGTTTTTT.

The V call is TRBV6-5, the J call TRBJ2-3; 8 nucleotides match TRBD2. Germline V gene sequence: CDR1 MNHEY, CDR2 SVGAGI. This CDR3 is built from 13 residues. J was trimmed by 3 bases and V by 11 bases; bases with no gene match: 7. The CDR3 here is CASSGSTTDTQYF. In DNA, the CDR3 is TGTGCCTCAAGCGGGAGTACGACAGATACGCAGTATTTT.

This chain links TRBV7-6 with TRBJ2-7; TRBD1 matches at 7 bases. This CDR3 spans 12 amino acids. The germline CDR1 and CDR2 sequences are SGHVS and FNYEAQ. V was pared by 5 bases and J by 4 bases, with 2 bases of the junction left unmatched. The CDR3 nucleotides are TGTGCCAGCAGCCCGACAGGGTACGAGCAGTACTTC. It translates to CASSPTGYEQYF.

The chain links TRBV6-5 to TRBJ2-3; 11 bases map to TRBD2. The V gene's germline CDR1 is MNHEY and CDR2 SVGAGI. The CDR3 loop spans 15 amino acids. Trimming at V came to 0 bases and at J to 7 bases, leaving 3 bases not matched to a gene. The CDR3 region is CASSYSTSGAHTQYF. The CDR3 DNA reads TGTGCCAGCAGTTACTCGACTAGCGGGGCGCATACGCAGTATTTT.

The chain combines TRBV6-5 with TRBJ1-4; D uncertain. The CDR3 has 14 amino acids. The germline V gene encodes CDR1 MNHEY and CDR2 SVGAGI. Trimming removed 5 bases at V and 8 bases at J, with 15 bases between. Written as DNA, the CDR3 is TGTGCCAGCAGTACAGCGGGCCGCATGGAAAAACTGTTTTTT. Translating it yields CASSTAGRMEKLFF.

V is TRBV18 and J is TRBJ2-7; TRBD1 matches at 11 bases. Per the germline V gene, CDR1 is KGHSH and CDR2 is LQKENI. Trimming took 0 bases from V and 7 from J; bases not matched to a gene: 5. This CDR3 comprises 15 residues. For the CDR3, the DNA is TGTGCCAGCTCACCACCTGGGACAGGGGGTCGGGAGCAGTACTTC. This encodes CASSPPGTGGREQYF.

The V gene is TRBV28, the J gene TRBJ2-5; 8 bases agree with TRBD2. The CDR3 totals 16 residues. Germline CDR1 and CDR2: MDHEN and SYDVKM. With 3 bases clipped from V and 2 bases from J, the junction kept 8 bases outside the gene matches. The CDR3 protein is CASSFEQGGGQETQYF. DNA of the CDR3: TGTGCCAGCAGTTTTGAACAGGGCGGGGGGCAAGAGACCCAGTACTTC.

The rearrangement joins TRBV29-1 to TRBJ1-2; TRBD1 matches at 10 bases. The CDR3 is 13 residues long. Germline CDR1 is SQVTM and CDR2 is ANQGSEA. The ends lost 6 bases at V and 3 bases at J; junction bases unmatched: 4. CDR3 in DNA: TGCAGCGTGGGGACAGGGGTGGACTATGGCTACACCTTC. This translates into CSVGTGVDYGYTF.

The table lists this clone with a count of one. This chain connects TRBV6-5 to TRBJ1-6, with D uncertain. V lost 0 bases and J lost 5, with 11 bases in between. Germline V gene data show CDR1 as MNHEY and CDR2 as SVGAGI. This CDR3 contains 16 residues. This CDR3 reads CASSYSEATDNSPLHF. The DNA of the CDR3 is TGTGCCAGCAGTTACTCCGAGGCGACCGATAATTCACCCCTCCACTTT.

The gene calls are TRBV28 and TRBJ1-2; 8 bases align to TRBD1. Germline V lookup: CDR1 MDHEN, CDR2 SYDVKM. The J segment lost 1 base and the V segment lost 2 bases, leaving 9 bases of the junction unmatched. The CDR3 has 17 amino acids. The CDR3 bases are TGTGCCAGCAGTTTAGATGGGACAGGAAGCTATAACTATGGCTACACCTTC. Amino acid sequence: CASSLDGTGSYNYGYTF.

This clone has a single count. V usage is TRBV28 and J usage is TRBJ1-5, with 9 bases matching TRBD1. J gave up 5 bases and V 6 bases, and 11 bases lay outside the gene matches. The CDR3 is 16 residues long. Germline CDR1 reads MDHEN; CDR2 reads SYDVKM. The CDR3 DNA reads TGTGCCAGCAGCGCCCAGACAGGGGGTATTGATCAGCCCCAGCATTTT. Amino acid sequence: CASSAQTGGIDQPQHF.

This clone was detected a few times. V is TRBV10-3 and J is TRBJ1-2; no reliable D call. This CDR3 spans 11 amino acids. From germline, CDR1 is ENHRY and CDR2 SYGVKD. V was shortened by 3 bases and J by 7 bases, with 6 bases between the two germline ends. The chain's CDR3 is CAISDGSGYTF. The CDR3 DNA reads as TGTGCCATCAGTGATGGCAGTGGCTACACCTTC.